A single sample is the source of the 10 T cell receptor beta chains below, sequenced in a study of tumor and adjacent non-tumor tissue in lung cancer. The template was RNA from unsorted bulk tissue. This non-tumor lung sample came from over 3 cm beyond the tumor edge. Three rounds of nested PCR, following a modified ARM-PCR protocol, produced the TCRbeta library. A single record per CDR3 protein comes from TCRdb applying MiXCR to the multiplex PCR reads. The data contain more than 35,000 distinct CDR3 sequences, around 67% of them singletons. Source material: distant non-tumor lung tissue. The receptors shown here come from a middle-aged woman with non-small cell lung cancer.

As for this clonotype: One end of the junction varies from germline; a read error may be responsible. V is TRBV12-3 or TRBV12-4 and J is TRBJ1-1; D is unresolved. This CDR3 has 13 residues. The CDR3 nucleotides are TGCGCCAGCTGTTTAGCTGACGGCACTGAAGCTTTCTTT. This codes for CASCLADGTEAFF.

Remarks on this clonotype: The CDR3 carries no conserved terminal phenylalanine or tryptophan, so it likely arises from a read error. The CDR3 protein is CASSLDSFSGNTIYL. The CDR3 DNA reads as TGCGCCAGCAGCTTGGACAGCTTCTCTGGAAACACCATATATTTG. The rearrangement joins TRBV5-1 to TRBJ1-3; D gene ambiguous. V shed 0 bases and J shed 0 bases, with 7 bases lying between them. Per germline, CDR1 SGHRS and CDR2 YFSETQ. This CDR3 has 15 residues.

This clonotype was seen just once. This may arise from a read error, as a much more abundant clone is one base away. The V gene is TRBV5-1, the J gene TRBJ1-1, with 7 bases lining up with TRBD1. The CDR3 has 12 amino acids. The V gene end was trimmed by 4 bases and the J gene end by 7 bases; junction bases not matched to a gene: 4. Germline assignment: CDR1 SGHRS and CDR2 YFSETQ. Here the CDR3 reads CASSRDSDEAFF. The CDR3 DNA is TGCGCCAGCAGCAGGGACAGTGATGAAGCTTTCTTT.

As to this clonotype: The junction does not match germline at one end; this may be a read error. This chain connects TRBV11-2 to TRBJ2-6; possible D gene TRBD1, 5 bases. The length of the CDR3 is 16 residues. The germline V gene encodes CDR1 SGHAT and CDR2 FQNNGV. CDR3 loop: CASSWSDLSGANVPFF. In DNA, the CDR3 is TGTGCCAGCAGCTGGTCAGACCTCTCTGGGGCCAACGTCCCGTTTTTC.

Concerning this clonotype itself: A much larger clone is a single base away; this may be a read error. This chain connects TRBV7-9 to TRBJ2-3; D is uncertain. Germline CDR1 is SEHNR and CDR2 is FQNEAQ (reference sequence). This CDR3 is built from 13 residues. Here the CDR3 DNA reads TGTGCCAACAGCTTACTTAGCACAGATACGCAGTATTTT. Translation gives CANSLLSTDTQYF.

This clonotype was picked up a small number of times. An end of the junction does not agree with germline; a read error may underlie this. The chain uses TRBV6-1 and TRBJ2-7; TRBD1 matches at 8 bases. This CDR3 region has 11 residues. The germline V gene has CDR1 MNHNS and CDR2 SASEGT. The CDR3 DNA follows: TGTGCCAGCCGGGACAGGACAGTTGGGAACTTC. As protein: CASRDRTVGNF.

The V and J genes are TRBV6-2 or TRBV6-3 and TRBJ2-2; TRBD2 agrees at 8 bases. Looked up from germline, CDR1 is MNHEY and CDR2 is SVGEGT. This CDR3 comprises 16 residues. The CDR3 sequence: CVIFQAGGPNTGELFF. The CDR3 DNA is TGTGTCATCTTCCAGGCGGGAGGTCCGAACACCGGGGAGCTGTTTTTT.

Worth noting for this clonotype: The junction shows a germline mismatch at one end, possibly a read error. This rearrangement joins TRBV30 to TRBJ2-1, with D perhaps matching TRBD1 or TRBD2 (5 bases each). Germline CDR1 GTSNPN, CDR2 SVGIG (reference sequence). This CDR3 region has 11 residues. As DNA, the CDR3 is TGTGCTTGGAGCGGTGCGGCAGGGCAGCTCTTC. Translating gives CAWSGAAGQLF. The full variable domain, rest sourced from reference TRBV30 and TRBJ2-1, is SQTIHQWPATLVQPVGSPLSLECTVEGTSNPNLYWYRQAAGRGLQLLFYSVGIGQISSEVPQNLSASRPQDRQFILSSKKLLLSDSGFYLCAWSGAAGQLFGPGTRLTVL.

Concerning this clonotype itself: The germline gene is not matched at one end of the junction; a read error may be the cause. The chain combines TRBV11-3 with TRBJ2-3; 9 nucleotides match TRBD2. This CDR3 spans 15 amino acids. Germline V lookup: CDR1 SGHNT, CDR2 YENEEA. CDR3 sequence (DNA): TGTGCCAGCAGCCCCGGACTAGCGAGGCAAGATAGGCAGTATTTT. Translated: CASSPGLARQDRQYF.

To note about this clonotype: One junction end disagrees with the germline gene, perhaps due to a read error. The rearrangement links TRBV14 to TRBJ2-7; TRBD2 is a possible D gene (6 bases). This CDR3 is built from 15 residues. The germline V gene has CDR1 SGHDN and CDR2 FVKESK. In DNA, the CDR3 is TGTGCCAGCAGCCAACTCTCTCTTGGTCGGACTACACTTATTTTC. Its translation is CASSQLSLGRTTLIF.